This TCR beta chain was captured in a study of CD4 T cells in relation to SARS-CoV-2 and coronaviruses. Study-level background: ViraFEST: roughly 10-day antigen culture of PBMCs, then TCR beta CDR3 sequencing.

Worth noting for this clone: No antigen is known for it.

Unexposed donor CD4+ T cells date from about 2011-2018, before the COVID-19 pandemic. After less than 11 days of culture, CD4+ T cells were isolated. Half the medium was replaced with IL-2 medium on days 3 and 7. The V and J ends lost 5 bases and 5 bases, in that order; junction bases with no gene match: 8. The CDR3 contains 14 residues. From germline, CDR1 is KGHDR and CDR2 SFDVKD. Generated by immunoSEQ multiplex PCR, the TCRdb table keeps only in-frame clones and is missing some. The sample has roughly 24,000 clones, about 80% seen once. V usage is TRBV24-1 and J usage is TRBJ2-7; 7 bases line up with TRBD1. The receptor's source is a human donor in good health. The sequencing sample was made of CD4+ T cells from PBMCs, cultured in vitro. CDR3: CATSGMTGSHEQYF. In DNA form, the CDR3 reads TGTGCCACCAGTGGAATGACAGGGTCCCACGAGCAGTACTTC.